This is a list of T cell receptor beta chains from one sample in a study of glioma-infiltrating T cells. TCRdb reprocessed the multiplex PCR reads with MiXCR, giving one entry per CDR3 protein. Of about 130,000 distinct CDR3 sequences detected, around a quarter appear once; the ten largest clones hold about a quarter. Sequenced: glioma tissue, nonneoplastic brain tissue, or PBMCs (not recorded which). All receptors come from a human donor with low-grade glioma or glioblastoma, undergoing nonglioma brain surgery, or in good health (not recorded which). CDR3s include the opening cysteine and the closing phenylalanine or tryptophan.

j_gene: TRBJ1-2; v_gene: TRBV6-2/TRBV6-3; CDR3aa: CASSPRQIYCYTF
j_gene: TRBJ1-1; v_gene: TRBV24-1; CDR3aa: CAKRQGVVLPEAFF
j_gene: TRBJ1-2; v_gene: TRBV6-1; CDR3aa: CASTLHFQGARFRYGYTF
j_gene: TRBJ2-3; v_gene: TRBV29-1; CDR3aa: CSVELPGTDTQYF
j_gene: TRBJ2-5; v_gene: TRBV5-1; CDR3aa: CASSLGTSGGETQYF
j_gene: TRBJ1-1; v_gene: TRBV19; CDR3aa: CASSIWGLNTEAFF
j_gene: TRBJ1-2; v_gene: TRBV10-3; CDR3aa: CAISGSGTGGTVGYTF
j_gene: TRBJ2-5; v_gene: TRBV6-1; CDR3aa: CASSTGLAGEDETQYF
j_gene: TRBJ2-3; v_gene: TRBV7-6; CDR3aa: CASSSLGQGASGTQYF
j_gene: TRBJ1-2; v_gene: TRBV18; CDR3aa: CASSPSTGFYGYTF
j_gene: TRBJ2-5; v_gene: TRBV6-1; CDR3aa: CASRNRGQETQYF
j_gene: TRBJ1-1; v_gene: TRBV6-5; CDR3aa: CASSYNPQGNSEAFF
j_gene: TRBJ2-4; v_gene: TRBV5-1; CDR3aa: CASSFIVKGENIQYF
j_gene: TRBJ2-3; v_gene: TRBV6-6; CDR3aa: CASSYSLAGGTDTQYF
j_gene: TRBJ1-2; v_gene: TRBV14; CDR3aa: CASSQGTPPNYGYTF
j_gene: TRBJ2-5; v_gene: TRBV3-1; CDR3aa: CASSLLTGPQETQYF
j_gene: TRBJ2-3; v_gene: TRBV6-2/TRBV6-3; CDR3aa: CASSDSISGATDTQYF
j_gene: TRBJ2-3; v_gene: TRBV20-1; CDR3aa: CSAAVTGHGTDTQYF
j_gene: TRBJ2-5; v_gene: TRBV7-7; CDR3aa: CASSLAEFSETQYF
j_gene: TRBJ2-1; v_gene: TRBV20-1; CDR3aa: CSARGGSLYNEQFF
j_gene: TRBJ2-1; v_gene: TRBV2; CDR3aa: CASRAGAWSEQFF
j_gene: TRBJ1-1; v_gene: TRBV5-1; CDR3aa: CASSLAAAGNTEAFF
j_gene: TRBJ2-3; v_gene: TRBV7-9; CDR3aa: CASSPPGPPTDTQYF
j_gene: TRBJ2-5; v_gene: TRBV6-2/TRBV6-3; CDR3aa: CASSRPGVETQYF
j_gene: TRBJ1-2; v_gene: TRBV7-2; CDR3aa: CASSLDRRGSVYGYTF
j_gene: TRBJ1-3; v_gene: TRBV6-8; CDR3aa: CASIYRQGQGFPGNTIYF
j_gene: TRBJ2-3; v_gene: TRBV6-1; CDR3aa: CASTPGDRATDTQYF
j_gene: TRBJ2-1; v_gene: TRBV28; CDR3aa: CASSTPAESDNEQFF
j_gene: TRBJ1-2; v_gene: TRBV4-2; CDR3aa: CASSQAGGRGANYGYTF
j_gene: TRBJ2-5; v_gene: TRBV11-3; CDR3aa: CASSLEGGKETQYF
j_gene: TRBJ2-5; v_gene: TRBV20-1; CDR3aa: CSAPPEDRGQETQYF
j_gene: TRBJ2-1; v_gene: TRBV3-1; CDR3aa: CASRPGGASYNEQFF
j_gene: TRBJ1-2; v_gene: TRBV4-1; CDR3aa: CASSPGRDYGYTF
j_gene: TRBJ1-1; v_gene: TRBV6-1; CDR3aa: CASRRDRIMNTEAFF
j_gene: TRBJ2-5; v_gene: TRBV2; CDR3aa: CVSTLQETQYF
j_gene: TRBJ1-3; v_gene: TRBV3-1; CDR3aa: CASSQEGRYSGNTIYF
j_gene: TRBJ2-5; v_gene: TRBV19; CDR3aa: CASSTQQGATETQYF
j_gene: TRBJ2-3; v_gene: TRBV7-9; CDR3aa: CASSSGSGHRTDTQYF
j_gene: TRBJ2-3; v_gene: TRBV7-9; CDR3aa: CASSLGGGIDTQYF
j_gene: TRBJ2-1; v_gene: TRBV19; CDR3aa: CASSTSGSRLNEQFF
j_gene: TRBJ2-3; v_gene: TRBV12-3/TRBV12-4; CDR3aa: CASSLKPDTQYF
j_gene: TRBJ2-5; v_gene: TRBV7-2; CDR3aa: CASSVLAPQETQYF
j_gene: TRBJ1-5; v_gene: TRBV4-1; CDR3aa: CASSQGPGQGRYSNQPQHF
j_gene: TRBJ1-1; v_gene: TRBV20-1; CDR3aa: CSARPSSQGSEAFF
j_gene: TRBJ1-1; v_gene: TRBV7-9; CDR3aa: CASSPRVRGASRRNTEAFF
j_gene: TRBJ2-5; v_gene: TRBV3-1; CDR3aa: CASSQVVLNF
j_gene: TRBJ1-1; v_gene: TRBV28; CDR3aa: CAIGRREAFF
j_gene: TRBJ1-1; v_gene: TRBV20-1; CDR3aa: CSASNLDTEAFF
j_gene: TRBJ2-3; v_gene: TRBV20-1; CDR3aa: CNTRYTDTQYF
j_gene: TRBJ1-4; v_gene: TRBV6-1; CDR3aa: CASSHRGRDEKLFF
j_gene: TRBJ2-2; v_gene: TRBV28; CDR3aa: CASSLLNTGELFF
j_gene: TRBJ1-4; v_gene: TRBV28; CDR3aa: CASSTKIRDTFNEKLFF
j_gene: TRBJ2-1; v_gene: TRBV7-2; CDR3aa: CASSLDRAARNEQFF
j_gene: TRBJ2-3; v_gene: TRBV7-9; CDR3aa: CASSLLGGANTDTQYF
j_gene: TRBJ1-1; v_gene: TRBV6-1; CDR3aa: CASGYPAFF
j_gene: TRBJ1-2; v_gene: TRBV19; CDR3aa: CASNVAANSYTF
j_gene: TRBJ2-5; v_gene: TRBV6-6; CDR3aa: CASSESRSQETQYF
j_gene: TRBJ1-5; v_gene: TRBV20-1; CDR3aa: CSARDLYGNQPQHF
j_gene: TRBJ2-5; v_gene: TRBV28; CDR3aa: CASREPTSRLETQYF
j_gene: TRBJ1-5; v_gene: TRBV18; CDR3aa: CASSLEFPTNQPQHF